This paragraph covers one TCR beta chain sequence. Trimming left V 4 bases short and J 3 bases short, with 10 bases between. This CDR3 is 14 amino acids long. Per germline, CDR1 ENHRY and CDR2 SYGVKD. These data belong to a study of cytomegalovirus exposure and HLA in healthy donors. PCR used 60 Vbeta primers and 13 Jbeta primers. Method: immunoSEQ multiplex PCR; TCRdb's copy keeps in-frame clones and lacks some. Here the sample spans about 160,000 clones, approximately 78% being singletons. The V call is TRBV10-3, the J call TRBJ2-1; the D gene is possibly TRBD1 (5 bases). The receptor's source is a male donor in good health and CMV-seropositive. Material: PBMCs. CDR3 DNA: TGTGCCATCAGTGTGTCGGACATCTACAATGAGCAGTTCTTC. Residues: CAISVSDIYNEQFF.